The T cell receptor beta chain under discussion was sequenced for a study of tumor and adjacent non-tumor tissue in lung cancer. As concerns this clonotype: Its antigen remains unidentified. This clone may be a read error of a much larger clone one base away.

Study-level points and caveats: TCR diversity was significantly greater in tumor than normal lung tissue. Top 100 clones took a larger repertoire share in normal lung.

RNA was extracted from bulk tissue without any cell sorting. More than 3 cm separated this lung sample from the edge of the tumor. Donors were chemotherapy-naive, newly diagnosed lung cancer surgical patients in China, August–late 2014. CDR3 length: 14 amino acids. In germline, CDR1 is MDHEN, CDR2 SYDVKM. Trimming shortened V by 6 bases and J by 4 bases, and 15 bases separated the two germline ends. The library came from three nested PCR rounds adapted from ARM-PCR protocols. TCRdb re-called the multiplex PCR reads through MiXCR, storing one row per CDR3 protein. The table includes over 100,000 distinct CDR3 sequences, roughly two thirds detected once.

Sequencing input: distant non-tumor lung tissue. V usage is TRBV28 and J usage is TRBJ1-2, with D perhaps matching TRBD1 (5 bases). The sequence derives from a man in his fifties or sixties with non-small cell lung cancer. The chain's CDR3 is CASSPEGEAYGYTF. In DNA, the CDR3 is TGTGCCAGCAGCCCAGAAGGGGAGGCCTATGGCTACACCTTC.